These T cell receptor beta chains were read from a single sample in a study of patients and donors after allogeneic stem cell transplantation. MiXCR, applied by TCRdb to the RT-PCR reads, yields one record per CDR3 protein. This repertoire shows about a million distinct CDR3 sequences, roughly 17% found once; its top ten account for 5% to 6.5%. What was sequenced was blood, either unsorted or a sorted T cell fraction (not recorded which). These receptors were taken from a human donor who was either an allogeneic HSCT recipient or a stem cell or donor lymphocyte infusion donor (not recorded which). It is not recorded whose cells these are; they may come from a transplant donor. Both conserved end residues are part of each CDR3. The D gene is left open where the match is weak. Some rows have no size entry. The others give once, few or many, or a class for an expanded clone.

cdr3_length,v_call,d_call,clone_size,j_call,cdr3_nt,cdr3_aa
14,TRBV21-1,.,few,TRBJ1-5,TGTGCCAGCAGCAAAGTAGCCAGAGATCAGCCCCAGCATTTT,CASSKVARDQPQHF
13,TRBV7-9,TRBD2,.,TRBJ2-1,TGTGCCATCGCGCTAGCGGAGGGCCTTGGGCAGTTCTTC,CAIALAEGLGQFF
13,TRBV20-1,.,.,TRBJ2-5,TGCAGTGCTTTGGGGCCGCCCGGGGAGACCCAGTACTTC,CSALGPPGETQYF
14,TRBV20-1,.,.,TRBJ2-1,TGCAGTGCTAGTGGGCTCCCAGGGTACAATGAGCAGTTCTTC,CSASGLPGYNEQFF
13,TRBV15,.,.,TRBJ2-7,TGTGCCACTGGGGGCGGGAGCGGCTACGAGCAGTACTTC,CATGGGSGYEQYF
17,TRBV15,TRBD2,once,TRBJ2-2,TGTGCCACCAGCAGAGAAGGGCGGGGGATGGACACCGGGGAGCTGTTTTTT,CATSREGRGMDTGELFF
15,TRBV2,TRBD2,.,TRBJ2-1,TGTGCCAGCAGGCCGACTAGCGGGGGGATGAATGAGCAGTTCTTC,CASRPTSGGMNEQFF
14,TRBV9,.,.,TRBJ2-2,TGTGCCAGCAGCGTATCAGGGGTTGACGGGGAGCTGTTTTTT,CASSVSGVDGELFF
17,TRBV20-1,TRBD2,few,TRBJ2-2,TGCAGTGCTAGAGGTCCCCGAGCGGGGGAGGTCACCGGGGAGCTGTTTTTT,CSARGPRAGEVTGELFF
19,TRBV7-3,TRBD2,few,TRBJ2-2,TGTGCCAGCAGCTTAACGCCTCCTTGGGGACTAGAGGTTTCGGGGGAGCTGTTTTTT,CASSLTPPWGLEVSGELFF
16,TRBV4-3,.,many,TRBJ2-7,TGCGCCAGCAGCCAAGATAGCGGGACAGGCGGGTACGAGCAGTACTTC,CASSQDSGTGGYEQYF
16,TRBV15,TRBD1,few,TRBJ2-4,TGTGCCACCAGCAGATTCAAAGGGGGCCAAGGGAACATTCAGTACTTC,CATSRFKGGQGNIQYF
16,TRBV7-9,.,few,TRBJ1-5,TGTGCCAGCAGCTCCTACAGGAACTATAGCAATCAGCCCCAGCATTTT,CASSSYRNYSNQPQHF
11,TRBV29-1,TRBD2,few,TRBJ2-7,TGCAGCGCCCAAGGGAGGGGAGGGCAGTACTTC,CSAQGRGGQYF
17,TRBV30,.,.,TRBJ2-7,TGTGCCTGGACCACAGGGAGGGCGTTGGGCAGGCCCTACGAGCAGTACTTC,CAWTTGRALGRPYEQYF
16,TRBV27,.,.,TRBJ2-7,TGTGCCAGCAGTTTAGCAGGCAGGGGCATTACCTACGAGCAGTACTTC,CASSLAGRGITYEQYF
14,TRBV6-5,.,few,TRBJ1-1,TGTGCCAGCAGTTCTCCCGGGGGCAGGACTGAAGCTTTCTTT,CASSSPGGRTEAFF
18,TRBV9,TRBD2,.,TRBJ2-1,TGTGCCAGCAGCGTTGGACTAGCGGGAGGCGCCTCATACAATGAGCAGTTCTTC,CASSVGLAGGASYNEQFF
14,TRBV5-1,TRBD2,.,TRBJ2-2,TGCGCCAGCAGCTTGGAAGCGGGAGCGGGGGAGCTGTTTTTT,CASSLEAGAGELFF
17,TRBV12-3/TRBV12-4,.,few,TRBJ2-1,TGTGCCAGCAGGGCCCGCGAACAGAGAGAAAATAACAATGAGCAGTTCTTC,CASRAREQRENNNEQFF
14,TRBV6-2/TRBV6-3,.,.,TRBJ1-5,TGTGCCAGCAGCCCCTCGTTGGGCCGTCAGCCCCAGCATTTT,CASSPSLGRQPQHF
12,TRBV20-1,.,.,TRBJ1-2,TGCAGTGCTAGTAGACAGGCTCGGGGCTACACCTTC,CSASRQARGYTF
16,TRBV9,.,.,TRBJ2-3,TGTGCCAGCAGCGTAGAAGGCAGCCTAAATGGGGATACGCAGTATTTT,CASSVEGSLNGDTQYF
13,TRBV6-1,.,few,TRBJ1-2,TGTGCCAGCAGTACCGGGACTTCCTATGGCTACACCTTC,CASSTGTSYGYTF
14,TRBV7-2,.,.,TRBJ2-7,TGTGCCAGCAGCTTGGGGGGGCGCTTCCACGAGCAGTACTTC,CASSLGGRFHEQYF
14,TRBV12-3/TRBV12-4,.,.,TRBJ2-1,TGTGCCAGCAGAGAGGGGGGAGGGGACAATGAGCAGTTCTTC,CASREGGGDNEQFF
15,TRBV12-3/TRBV12-4,.,.,TRBJ1-1,TGTGCCAGCAGTTCCTATGGGGCCTGGAACACTGAAGCTTTCTTT,CASSSYGAWNTEAFF
15,TRBV5-1,.,few,TRBJ2-5,TGCGCCAGCAGCGGGGGTACGGGGGTGACAGAGACCCAGTACTTC,CASSGGTGVTETQYF
14,TRBV11-1,.,few,TRBJ2-7,TGTGCCAGCAGCCCTAGCACCGGGGCGGACGAGCAGTACTTC,CASSPSTGADEQYF
14,TRBV6-1,.,.,TRBJ2-7,TGTGCCAGCAGTCCCCCAGGGCACCCCTTGGAGCAGTACTTC,CASSPPGHPLEQYF
16,TRBV9,TRBD1,few,TRBJ2-2,TGTGCCAGCAGCGTCGGGACAGAAGCAAACACCGGGGAGCTGTTTTTT,CASSVGTEANTGELFF
15,TRBV11-2,.,.,TRBJ2-7,TGTGCCAGCAGCTTCAACAGGGATTTGGCCTACGAGCAGTACTTC,CASSFNRDLAYEQYF
15,TRBV5-1,.,.,TRBJ2-7,TGCGCCAGCAGCTGGGCATCTAGCGTTGCGTACGAGCAGTACTTC,CASSWASSVAYEQYF
14,TRBV5-1,.,many,TRBJ2-1,TGCGCCAGCAGCTTGGTGGAAGGGGGCAATGAGCAGTTCTTC,CASSLVEGGNEQFF
13,TRBV9,TRBD1,.,TRBJ1-1,TGTGCCACCGGGACAGGGATGAACACTGAAGCTTTCTTT,CATGTGMNTEAFF
15,TRBV5-1,TRBD1,.,TRBJ1-2,TGCGCCAGCAGCCTTCCGGACAGGGGGAGTAATGGCTACACCTTC,CASSLPDRGSNGYTF
12,TRBV12-3/TRBV12-4,.,many,TRBJ2-1,TGTGCCAGCACCCGGGGGTTGAATGAGCAGTTCTTC,CASTRGLNEQFF
13,TRBV9,TRBD2,many,TRBJ2-3,TGTGCCAGCGGGGGGGAGAGCACAGATACGCAGTATTTT,CASGGESTDTQYF
13,TRBV6-5,.,.,TRBJ2-3,TGTGCCAGCAGTTCCAGCTTCACAGATACGCAGTATTTT,CASSSSFTDTQYF
14,TRBV18,TRBD1,.,TRBJ1-1,TGTGCCAGCTCACCGTGGGACAGAAACACTGAAGCTTTCTTT,CASSPWDRNTEAFF
13,TRBV7-3,.,.,TRBJ1-1,TGTGCCAGCAGGAAACCTGTGGGGGGAAAAGCTTTCTTT,CASRKPVGGKAFF
14,TRBV7-6,.,many,TRBJ2-1,TGTGCCAGCAGTTTAGTTGGGGGAAACAATGAGCAGTTCTTC,CASSLVGGNNEQFF
15,TRBV2,.,many,TRBJ2-1,TGTGCCAGCAGTGTTCGAGGTATAGCTGACAATGAGCAGTTCTTC,CASSVRGIADNEQFF
17,TRBV20-1,.,.,TRBJ2-6,TGCAGTGCTAGTTCGGGACTTGGAAGCTCTGGGGCCAACGTCCTGACTTTC,CSASSGLGSSGANVLTF
14,TRBV19,TRBD2,few,TRBJ2-7,TGTGCCTCAGGGACTAGCGGGGGCTCCTACGAGCAGTACTTC,CASGTSGGSYEQYF
15,TRBV13,.,.,TRBJ2-3,TGTGCCAGCAGCTTAGTATCGGGGCGCACAGATACGCAGTATTTT,CASSLVSGRTDTQYF
14,TRBV12-3/TRBV12-4,TRBD2,.,TRBJ2-7,TGTGCCAGCAGTTATTCGCGGGCGGGAGCCGAGCAGTACTTC,CASSYSRAGAEQYF
15,TRBV15,TRBD1,.,TRBJ2-5,TGTGCCTCCTCCACCGGGACAGGGAGAAAAGAGACCCAGTACTTC,CASSTGTGRKETQYF
13,TRBV10-3,.,.,TRBJ2-7,TGTGCCACCAATGCACAGGGAAGGTACGAGCAGTACTTC,CATNAQGRYEQYF
15,TRBV2,.,.,TRBJ2-6,TGTGCCAGCGGAAAGTTACCCTCTGGGGCCAACGTCCTGACTTTC,CASGKLPSGANVLTF
15,TRBV12-3/TRBV12-4,.,.,TRBJ1-2,TGTGCCAGCAGTTTTGCCGGTGGGCAGGGCTATGGCTACACCTTC,CASSFAGGQGYGYTF
15,TRBV11-3,.,.,TRBJ1-5,TGTGCCAGCAGCTTAGGCGGAAACAATAATCAGCCCCAGCATTTT,CASSLGGNNNQPQHF
15,TRBV6-1,.,few,TRBJ1-2,TGTGCCAGCAGCCTCTACGGGACAACTAACTATGGCTACACCTTC,CASSLYGTTNYGYTF
14,TRBV9,TRBD2,.,TRBJ2-2,TGTGCCAGCAGCGTAAGCGGGAGTCCCGGGGAGCTGTTTTTT,CASSVSGSPGELFF
12,TRBV25-1,.,few,TRBJ2-7,TGTGCCAGCAGTGATGGGCCATGGGTGCAGTACTTC,CASSDGPWVQYF